The 14 T cell receptor beta chains presented below share a single source sample, sequenced in a study of T cell responses to AZD1222 COVID-19 vaccine. TCRdb's copy holds only in-frame clones and misses some; the assay was immunoSEQ multiplex PCR. The sample lists just over 30,000 clones, over 75% occurring once. The sample in question was peripheral blood, obtained 28 days after the second AZD1222 dose. Receptors originate from an adult who received the AZD1222 COVID-19 vaccine.

In this sample, this clone turned up once. The J gene is TRBJ2-5, the V gene TRBV5-6, with D unclear. Trimming pared 3 bases from V and 2 bases from J, leaving 2 bases between. CDR1 is SGHDT and CDR2 is YYEEEE in the germline V gene. The CDR3 has 11 residues. CDR3 protein: CASSSQETQYF. The DNA for the CDR3 is TGTGCCAGCAGCTCTCAAGAGACCCAGTACTTC.

The CDR3, as DNA: TGTGCCACCAGTGATCCCGGACAGGGCGACTATGGCTACACCTTC. Its translation: CATSDPGQGDYGYTF. The V and J genes are TRBV24-1 and TRBJ1-2; 8 bases match TRBD1. Germline CDR1 is KGHDR and CDR2 is SFDVKD. There are 15 residues in the CDR3. V lost 3 bases, J lost 3 bases, and 5 bases stayed unmatched.

This clone showed up just once. The chain has TRBV5-8 and TRBJ1-2; no clear D gene. Deletions cut 0 bases from V and 2 bases from J, with 8 bases between. The CDR3 has 14 residues. Germline V CDR1 and CDR2: SGHTS, YDEGEE. The CDR3 nucleotides read TGTGCCAGCAGCTTGGGGACGGTGAACTATGGCTACACCTTC. As protein: CASSLGTVNYGYTF.

This chain links TRBV28 with TRBJ2-3, with 8 nucleotides matching TRBD2. This CDR3 comprises 15 residues. CDR1 and CDR2 from the germline V gene are MDHEN and SYDVKM. V lost 5 bases to trimming and J lost 6 bases; unmatched junction nucleotides: 10. For the CDR3, the DNA is TGTGCCAGCAGTCCCCCCCCCGGGGGGGCGGATACGCAGTATTTT. This codes for CASSPPPGGADTQYF.

The chain is built from TRBV9 and TRBJ2-5; tentatively, D is TRBD2 (5 bases). V lost 3 bases and J 6 bases, leaving 9 bases between the germline ends. The CDR3 totals 12 residues. The germline V gene has CDR1 SGDLS and CDR2 YYNGEE. CDR3 DNA sequence: TGTGCCAGCAGCGGAGGCGGGCAGACCCAGTACTTC. Amino acids: CASSGGGQTQYF.

The chain employs TRBV4-3 and TRBJ2-6, with unresolved D. CDR1 and CDR2 (germline): LGHNA, YSLEER. Trimming left V 1 base short and J 0 bases short, with 13 bases between. CDR3 length: 18 residues. The CDR3 DNA is TGCGCCAGCAGCCAAGGGATAATATCAACCTCTGGGGCCAACGTCCTGACTTTC. Amino acid sequence: CASSQGIISTSGANVLTF.

The chain uses TRBV7-2 and TRBJ2-3, with 10 bases identical to TRBD2. Looked up from germline, CDR1 is SGHTA and CDR2 is FQGNSA. J was trimmed by 5 bases and V by 0 bases; bases with no gene match: 5. This CDR3 region has 16 residues. This chain's CDR3 is CASSLAIAGGIDTQYF. Written as DNA, the CDR3 is TGTGCCAGCAGCTTAGCCATAGCGGGGGGCATAGATACGCAGTATTTT.

The genes are TRBV5-1 and TRBJ2-7; D possibly corresponds to TRBD1 (6 bases). CDR3 length equals 14 residues. CDR1 and CDR2 from the germline V gene are SGHRS and YFSETQ. Trimming removed 0 bases at V and 5 bases at J, with 12 bases between. CDR3 nucleotides: TGCGCCAGCAGCTTGGGACAGGTCGAACACGAGCAGTACTTC. This codes for CASSLGQVEHEQYF.

The chain joins TRBV30 to TRBJ2-3; 7 bases agree with TRBD1. V gave up 1 base and J gave up 6 bases; unmatched junction bases: 4. In germline, CDR1 is GTSNPN, CDR2 SVGIG (reference sequence). The CDR3 spans 13 residues. CDR3 sequence (DNA): TGTGCCTGGAGTGAGACAGGGTTGGATACGCAGTATTTT. Protein sequence: CAWSETGLDTQYF.

The chain employs TRBV18 and TRBJ1-1; 7 bases align to TRBD1. CDR1 is KGHSH and CDR2 is LQKENI in the germline V gene. After removal of 1 base from V and 3 bases from J, the junction contained 2 bases not matched to a gene. The CDR3 loop spans 14 amino acids. CDR3 nucleotide sequence: TGTGCCAGCTCACCACGACAGGGAGACACTGAAGCTTTCTTT. It is translated as CASSPRQGDTEAFF.

The chain has TRBV3-1 (or the pseudogene TRBV3-2) and TRBJ1-3, with TRBD1 as a possible D gene (6 bases). The V end was cut by 4 bases, the J end by 1 base, with 14 bases between. This CDR3 spans 16 amino acids. Germline CDR1 LGHDT, CDR2 YNNKEL (reference sequence). CDR3 nucleotides: TGTGCCAGCAGCCGACCTACAGGGACTTCTGGAAACACCATATATTTT. Translating gives CASSRPTGTSGNTIYF.

The chain couples TRBV9 to TRBJ2-7, with TRBD2 matching 16 bases. The V gene end was trimmed by 4 bases and the J gene end by 7 bases; junction bases not matched to a gene: 11. Germline assignment: CDR1 SGDLS and CDR2 YYNGEE. The CDR3 loop spans 17 amino acids. Written as DNA, the CDR3 is TGTGCCAGCAGCCCATCCGGGACTAGCGGGGGGGCGGGTGAGCAGTACTTC. Protein sequence: CASSPSGTSGGAGEQYF.

V usage is TRBV11-3 and J usage is TRBJ2-3; 9 positions match TRBD1. CDR3 length: 16 amino acids. Trimming took 5 bases from V and 4 from J; bases not matched to a gene: 10. Germline V gene lookup returns CDR1 SGHNT and CDR2 YENEEA. The CDR3 sequence: CASSMGQGLRADTQYF. CDR3 nucleotide sequence: TGTGCCAGCAGCATGGGACAGGGTTTAAGGGCAGATACGCAGTATTTT.

The J gene is TRBJ1-1, the V gene TRBV7-3; D is ambiguous. V was cut by 2 bases and J by 1 base, with 8 bases left in between. The CDR3 totals 14 residues. Germline-derived CDR1 and CDR2 are SGHTA and FQGTGA. CDR3 amino acids: CASSLDRGNTEAFF. For the CDR3, the DNA is TGTGCCAGCAGCTTAGATCGGGGGAACACTGAAGCTTTCTTT.